The 30 T cell receptor beta chains listed next were all sequenced from one sample in a study of T-cell reconstitution after alpha-beta-depleted transplantation in children. Using unique molecular identifiers, the investigators prepared the TCRbeta library. TCRdb processed the PCR reads anew with MiXCR; each CDR3 protein has one entry. The repertoire has about 480,000 distinct CDR3 sequences, under 15% of them found once; the top ten carry less than 6.5%. Sequences were derived from PBMCs from the stem cell graft donor, sampled from the stem cell graft. The receptors derive from a human donor who donated a stem cell graft to a child with combined immunodeficiency.

This clonotype was seen a handful of times. The V and J genes are TRBV6-5 and TRBJ2-1, with 7 bases identical to TRBD2. Looked up from germline, CDR1 is MNHEY and CDR2 is SVGAGI. CDR3 size: 15 residues. Trimming removed 8 bases from V and 0 bases from J; junction bases left unmatched: 7. The CDR3 DNA is TGTGCCAGCGGGAGCGGGACCCGCTCCTACAATGAGCAGTTCTTC. It codes for CASGSGTRSYNEQFF.

V and J are TRBV20-1 and TRBJ2-4, with TRBD1 matching 7 bases. V gave up 0 bases and J gave up 4 bases; unmatched junction bases: 3. There are 14 residues in the CDR3. Germline V CDR1 and CDR2: DFQATT, SNEGSKA (reference sequence). The CDR3 sequence is CSARDRGQKNIQYF. The CDR3 DNA is TGCAGTGCTAGAGATCGGGGACAGAAAAACATTCAGTACTTC.

This clonotype occurred many times. This sequence joins TRBV24-1 and TRBJ2-1, with 12 bases aligning to TRBD1. Germline lookup yields CDR1 KGHDR and CDR2 SFDVKD. V shed 3 bases, J shed 11 bases, and the junction held 16 bases outside the gene matches. The CDR3 covers 18 residues. DNA of the CDR3: TGTGCCACCAGTGATCTTACTCCCGGGACAGGGGGCATGTATAAGCAGTTCTTC. This sequence encodes CATSDLTPGTGGMYKQFF.

This clonotype was seen ten or more times. V gene TRBV20-1 combines with J gene TRBJ1-6; the match to TRBD1 covers 8 bases. The CDR3 sequence is 15 residues long. Germline-derived CDR1 and CDR2 are DFQATT and SNEGSKA (reference sequence). The junction had 9 bases not matched to a gene; V was cut back by 3 bases and J by 8 bases. The CDR3 DNA reads as TGCAGTGCTAGTCCGGCAGGGGGCGATTATTCACCCCTCCACTTT. Translation gives CSASPAGGDYSPLHF.

CDR3 region: CASSSLLGLGGELFF. The CDR3 bases are TGTGCCAGCAGCTCCTTACTAGGCCTCGGCGGGGAGCTGTTTTTT. The J gene is TRBJ2-2, the V gene TRBV7-7, with D possibly TRBD2 on 5 matching bases. This CDR3 contains 15 residues. V was shortened by 4 bases and J by 7 bases, with 16 bases between the two germline ends. The V gene's germline CDR1 is SSHAT and CDR2 FNYEAQ (reference sequence).

The rearrangement uses TRBV11-2 and TRBJ2-1; 8 bases fit TRBD2. There are 15 residues in the CDR3. The germline V gene encodes CDR1 SGHAT and CDR2 FQNNGV. V shed 7 bases and J 5 bases; nucleotides not matched to a gene: 10. In DNA form, the CDR3 reads TGTGCCAGCAACAAAATCTCGGGAGGGAACAATGAGCAGTTCTTC. Translating gives CASNKISGGNNEQFF.

CDR3 nucleotides: TGTGCCAGCAGTTACGTCGCCTGGGATTACGAGCAGTACTTC. It yields the protein CASSYVAWDYEQYF. J is TRBJ2-7 and V is TRBV6-5; D ambiguous. There are 14 residues in the CDR3. CDR1 and CDR2 (germline): MNHEY, SVGAGI. Trimming took 2 bases from V and 4 from J, leaving 12 bases between them.

In its sample, this clonotype was seen a few times. The gene calls are TRBV28 and TRBJ1-2; no firm D call. The CDR3 contains 16 residues. Germline V gene sequence: CDR1 MDHEN, CDR2 SYDVKM. Trimming stripped 1 base from V and 2 bases from J, with 14 bases between. CDR3 nucleotide sequence: TGTGCCAGCAGTTTATATTTGGGCCGATACAACTATGGCTACACCTTC. Its protein is CASSLYLGRYNYGYTF.

The chain links TRBV6-6 to TRBJ1-4; D remains ambiguous. The CDR3 extends over 13 amino acids. With 2 bases removed from V and 6 bases from J, the gap between germline ends came to 7 bases. The V gene's germline CDR1 is MNHNY and CDR2 SVGAGI (reference sequence). The CDR3 coding sequence is TGTGCCAGCAGTTACGTTCGGGATGAAAAACTGTTTTTT. Amino acid sequence: CASSYVRDEKLFF.

In its sample, this clonotype was seen many times. The gene calls are TRBV29-1 and TRBJ2-7; 11 nucleotides agree with TRBD2. V shed 0 bases, J shed 5 bases, and the junction held 6 bases outside the gene matches. Per germline, CDR1 SQVTM and CDR2 ANQGSEA. The CDR3 sequence is 15 residues long. DNA for the CDR3: TGCAGCGTTGAAGAACTAGCGGGAGACCTAAACGAGCAGTACTTC. It translates to CSVEELAGDLNEQYF.

This chain links TRBV5-1 with TRBJ2-5; tentatively, D is TRBD1 (5 bases). Trimming left V 0 bases short and J 5 bases short, with 20 bases between. Germline CDR1 is SGHRS and CDR2 is YFSETQ. The CDR3 spans 17 residues. Written as DNA, the CDR3 is TGCGCCAGCAGCTTGGTGGTGGCAGGGCACGGACGGGAGACCCAGTACTTC. As protein: CASSLVVAGHGRETQYF.

This clonotype was counted at least ten times. The chain employs TRBV12-3 or TRBV12-4 and TRBJ1-1; D is ambiguous. This CDR3 has 11 residues. V lost 2 bases to trimming and J lost 7 bases, with 5 bases between them. This chain's CDR3 is CASSLSLEAFF. The CDR3 DNA reads TGTGCCAGCAGTTTATCTCTTGAAGCTTTCTTT.

The chain recombines TRBV7-9 with TRBJ2-3, with D unresolved. CDR1 is SEHNR and CDR2 is FQNEAQ in the germline V gene (reference sequence). This CDR3 contains 13 residues. Trimming cost V 4 bases and J 1 base, with 6 bases left between them. The DNA for the CDR3 is TGTGCCAGCAGCTACCGGGGCACAGATACGCAGTATTTT. The encoded protein is CASSYRGTDTQYF.

This clonotype appeared a few times. J is TRBJ2-1 and V is TRBV7-2; 9 nucleotides align to TRBD2. J lost 5 bases, V lost 4 bases, and 6 bases had no gene match. This CDR3 is 15 amino acids long. The germline CDR1 and CDR2 sequences are SGHTA and FQGNSA. The CDR3 DNA is TGTGCCAGCAGCTCGCGGGGGGGCCTCGACAATGAGCAGTTCTTC. It codes for CASSSRGGLDNEQFF.

The CDR3 DNA follows: TGTGCCAGCAGTTACTCGCGGACAGGGAACAATGAGCAGTTCTTC. This translates into CASSYSRTGNNEQFF. The chain joins TRBV6-2 or TRBV6-3 to TRBJ2-1; 8 positions agree with TRBD1. The CDR3 is made up of 15 amino acids. After removal of 0 bases from V and 5 bases from J, the junction contained 3 bases not matched to a gene. The germline V gene has CDR1 MNHEY and CDR2 SVGEGT.

The CDR3 DNA reads as TGTGCCAGCAGTTTAACGGTTTGGGGGAGCACAGATACGCAGTATTTT. It yields the protein CASSLTVWGSTDTQYF. This chain joins TRBV12-3 or TRBV12-4 and TRBJ2-3; D possibly matches TRBD1 or TRBD2 (5 bases each). Trimming cost V 2 bases and J 0 bases, with 12 bases left between them. The CDR3 spans 16 residues.

This clonotype was counted ten times or more. The chain is built from TRBV10-3 and TRBJ2-3; D remains unclear. Germline lookup yields CDR1 ENHRY and CDR2 SYGVKD. The V and J ends lost 6 bases and 0 bases respectively, with 16 bases between them. This CDR3 spans 16 amino acids. CDR3 residues: CAIRRTETASTDTQYF. The CDR3 DNA reads as TGTGCCATCAGAAGAACCGAGACGGCTAGCACAGATACGCAGTATTTT.

The rearrangement uses TRBV4-3 and TRBJ2-1, with D possibly matching TRBD2 (6 bases). V was cut by 0 bases and J by 4 bases, with 10 bases left in between. This CDR3 has 15 residues. In germline, CDR1 is LGHNA, CDR2 YSLEER. The CDR3 sequence is CASSQDSGYYNEQFF. DNA of the CDR3: TGCGCCAGCAGCCAAGATAGCGGTTATTACAATGAGCAGTTCTTC.

Many counts were recorded for this clonotype. For the CDR3, the DNA is TGTGCCACCAGCAGAGATCTCCTAGCGGGGGGGATGGGTGAGCAGTTCTTC. As protein: CATSRDLLAGGMGEQFF. V and J are TRBV15 and TRBJ2-1; 12 bases align to TRBD2. Trimming removed 0 bases from V and 9 bases from J; junction bases left unmatched: 9. The CDR3 length is 17 residues. Germline CDR1 is LNHNV and CDR2 is YYDKDF (reference sequence). The whole variable domain, filled in from reference TRBV15 and TRBJ2-1, reads DAMVIQNPRYQVTQFGKPVTLSCSQTLNHNVMYWYQQKSSQAPKLLFHYYDKDFNNEADTPDNFQSRRPNTSFCFLDIRSPGLGDTAMYLCATSRDLLAGGMGEQFFGPGTRLTVL.

This clonotype was observed a few times. The chain joins TRBV27 to TRBJ2-7; 7 bases are a match to TRBD1. Per germline, CDR1 MNHEY and CDR2 SMNVEV (reference sequence). Trimming cost V 5 bases and J 1 base; bases outside gene matches: 17. The CDR3 spans 18 residues. The CDR3 here is CASSLIPPRGQPSYEQYF. Here the CDR3 DNA reads TGTGCCAGCAGTCTTATACCTCCGAGGGGACAGCCTTCCTACGAGCAGTACTTC.

This sequence joins TRBV4-1 and TRBJ2-1; 8 bases line up with TRBD1. Germline V gene data show CDR1 as MGHRA and CDR2 as YSYEKL. The ends lost 2 bases at V and 4 bases at J; junction bases unmatched: 13. This CDR3 contains 18 residues. CDR3 sequence reads: CASSQFQGARTRYNEQFF. In nucleotides, the CDR3 is TGCGCCAGCAGCCAATTTCAGGGGGCGAGGACCCGATACAATGAGCAGTTCTTC.

The chain is built from TRBV10-3 and TRBJ1-2; 9 nucleotides align to TRBD1. Germline V gene sequence: CDR1 ENHRY, CDR2 SYGVKD. With V trimmed by 5 bases and J by 6 bases, 7 bases remained unmatched. The length of the CDR3 is 14 residues. CDR3 region: CAISIQGAKDGYTF. Written as DNA, the CDR3 is TGTGCCATCAGTATACAGGGGGCTAAGGATGGCTACACCTTC.

The J gene is TRBJ2-7, the V gene TRBV30; TRBD2 might be the D (6 bases). Trimming shortened V by 3 bases and J by 7 bases, and 19 bases separated the two germline ends. Germline V gene lookup returns CDR1 GTSNPN and CDR2 SVGIG (reference sequence). This CDR3 contains 14 residues. Here the CDR3 DNA reads TGTGCCTGGAGATCACCGGGGTTGGCGGGGGAGCAGTACTTC. Amino acid sequence: CAWRSPGLAGEQYF.

At least ten counts were recorded for this clonotype. The V gene is TRBV10-3, the J gene TRBJ2-1; TRBD1 agrees at 10 bases. J was trimmed by 9 bases and V by 0 bases; bases with no gene match: 8. CDR3 size: 16 residues. Per germline, CDR1 ENHRY and CDR2 SYGVKD. The CDR3 sequence: CAISESRDRGKVEQFF. DNA of the CDR3: TGTGCCATCAGTGAGTCCCGGGACAGGGGTAAGGTTGAGCAGTTCTTC.

This chain uses TRBV7-9 with TRBJ2-7; D uncertain. Germline CDR1 and CDR2: SEHNR and FQNEAQ (reference sequence). The CDR3 covers 13 residues. The V gene lost 10 bases and the J gene lost 3 bases, with 16 bases spanning the gap. In DNA form, the CDR3 reads TGTGCCATGGCCCCCGGTACCCTCTACGAGCAGTACTTC. It codes for CAMAPGTLYEQYF. Full variable domain (rest looked up from reference TRBV7-9 and TRBJ2-7): DTGVSQNPRHKITKRGQNVTFRCDPISEHNRLYWYRQTLGQGPEFLTYFQNEAQLEKSRLLSDRFSAERPKGSFSTLEIQRTEQGDSAMYLCAMAPGTLYEQYFGPGTRLTVT.

V is TRBV7-2 and J is TRBJ2-1, with 11 bases matching TRBD2. V dropped 5 bases and J dropped 3; count of bases not matched to a gene: 6. Per germline, CDR1 SGHTA and CDR2 FQGNSA. CDR3 length: 16 residues. CDR3 bases: TGTGCCAGCAGCGCCTCTAGCGGGGGGAACTACAATGAGCAGTTCTTC. Protein sequence: CASSASSGGNYNEQFF. The variable domain in full, completed from reference TRBV7-2 and TRBJ2-1, reads GAGVSQSPSNKVTEKGKDVELRCDPISGHTALYWYRQSLGQGLEFLIYFQGNSAPDKSGLPSDRFSAERTGGSVSTLTIQRTQQEDSAVYLCASSASSGGNYNEQFFGPGTRLTVL.

The gene calls are TRBV6-2 or TRBV6-3 and TRBJ2-2, with TRBD2 as a possible D gene (7 bases). The CDR3 runs to 21 residues. Trimming removed 6 bases at V and 3 bases at J, with 32 bases between. Germline CDR1 reads MNHEY; CDR2 reads SVGEGT. CDR3 region: CASSYTLWTDLRGHYTGELFF. The DNA for the CDR3 is TGTGCCAGCAGCTATACACTGTGGACGGACTTGCGGGGGCACTACACCGGGGAGCTGTTTTTT.

This clonotype was seen repeatedly, ten times or more. The rearrangement links TRBV29-1 to TRBJ2-7, with D unresolved. Trimming took off 1 base at V and 2 bases at J, with 6 bases between the two ends. CDR3 length equals 12 residues. Looked up from germline, CDR1 is SQVTM and CDR2 is ANQGSEA. Here the CDR3 DNA reads TGCAGCGTTGAAGGTAAAACCTACGAGCAGTACTTC. It yields the protein CSVEGKTYEQYF.

This clonotype was counted only a few times. This chain joins TRBV12-3 or TRBV12-4 and TRBJ1-2; no reliable D call. Trimming removed 6 bases at V and 3 bases at J, with 11 bases between. The CDR3 extends over 13 amino acids. CDR3 sequence (DNA): TGTGCCAGCAGACCGGTCCGGGACTATGGCTACACCTTC. Amino acid sequence: CASRPVRDYGYTF.

This chain connects TRBV14 to TRBJ2-1; D is uncertain. Trimming removed 3 bases from V and 3 bases from J, with 12 bases in between. This CDR3 is built from 15 residues. The germline V gene encodes CDR1 SGHDN and CDR2 FVKESK. The CDR3 region is CASSHVERDYNEQFF. For the CDR3, the DNA is TGTGCCAGCAGCCACGTGGAAAGGGACTACAATGAGCAGTTCTTC.